These 12 T cell receptor beta chains originate from one sample sequenced in a study of vaccination and CD4 T cells after COVID-19. Their antigens are not known. The Oncomine TCR Beta short-read assay was applied to DNA of cultured CD4+ T cells. TCRdb independently ran MiXCR on the PCR reads; one entry per CDR3 protein. The table lists around 15,000 distinct CDR3 sequences, about 53% of them singletons, with about 30% in the top ten. Treatment of the sample: roughly 11-day PBMC culture with coronavirus spike peptide pools or control peptides (ViraFEST assay). Specimen: cultured CD4+ T cells from blood, collected after SARS-CoV-2 vaccination. The source of these receptors is a human donor with COVID-19.

This clonotype was seen only a few times. The V gene is TRBV7-9, the J gene TRBJ2-2, with unresolved D. The CDR3 spans 14 residues. Trimming took 3 bases from V and 7 from J, leaving 12 bases between them. Germline V lookup: CDR1 SEHNR, CDR2 FQNEAQ (reference sequence). DNA for the CDR3: TGTGCCAGCAGCTTCGACAAGCTTGGCGGGGAGCTGTTTTTT. It yields the protein CASSFDKLGGELFF.

The rearrangement links TRBV7-8 to TRBJ2-7, with 9 bases aligning to TRBD2. The CDR3 loop spans 16 amino acids. The junction had 12 bases not matched to a gene; V was cut back by 3 bases and J by 6 bases. CDR1 and CDR2 from the germline V gene are SGHVS and FQNEAQ. In nucleotides, the CDR3 is TGTGCCAGCAGCTTGACGGCCCGCGGGGGGGCCGGCGAGCAGTACTTC. Its translation: CASSLTARGGAGEQYF.

The chain uses TRBV7-9 and TRBJ1-5; TRBD1 aligns across 9 bases. This CDR3 is built from 15 residues. Germline lookup yields CDR1 SEHNR and CDR2 FQNEAQ (reference sequence). V lost 5 bases, J lost 2 bases, and 4 bases stayed unmatched. CDR3 loop: CASSPGQGGNQPQHF. For the CDR3, the DNA is TGTGCCAGCAGCCCGGGACAGGGTGGCAATCAGCCCCAGCATTTT.

J is TRBJ1-3 and V is TRBV20-1; TRBD1 matches 8 bases. The junction had 6 bases not matched to a gene; V was cut back by 7 bases and J by 4 bases. The CDR3 has 13 amino acids. The germline CDR1 and CDR2 sequences are DFQATT and SNEGSKA (reference sequence). The CDR3 sequence: CSGVTGDGNTIYF. CDR3 in DNA: TGCAGTGGGGTGACAGGGGACGGAAACACCATATATTTT.

This sequence joins TRBV15 and TRBJ1-1; the D is unclear. The CDR3 sequence is 17 residues long. Per germline, CDR1 LNHNV and CDR2 YYDKDF (reference sequence). Between the trimmed V and J ends, which lost 0 bases and 0 bases, there was a span of 14 bases. CDR3 DNA: TGTGCCACCAGCAGAGATGGACTGTCCTTCATGAACACTGAAGCTTTCTTT. Protein: CATSRDGLSFMNTEAFF.

This sequence joins TRBV7-2 and TRBJ1-2; D ambiguous. The germline CDR1 and CDR2 sequences are SGHTA and FQGNSA. V was pared by 3 bases and J by 0 bases, with 2 bases between. The CDR3 totals 12 residues. The CDR3 coding sequence is TGTGCCAGCAGCTTGGCTAACTATGGCTACACCTTC. It translates to CASSLANYGYTF. Looking up the rest from reference TRBV7-2 and TRBJ1-2 gives the full variable domain: GAGVSQSPSNKVTEKGKDVELRCDPISGHTALYWYRQSLGQGLEFLIYFQGNSAPDKSGLPSDRFSAERTGGSVSTLTIQRTQQEDSAVYLCASSLANYGYTFGSGTRLTVV.

The DNA of the CDR3 is TGTGCCGGGCATCTACAGGGTTTCTCCTACGAGCAGTACTTC. Encoded protein: CAGHLQGFSYEQYF. The V and J genes are TRBV28 and TRBJ2-7, with D maybe TRBD1 (6 bases). CDR1 is MDHEN and CDR2 is SYDVKM in the germline V gene. V dropped 11 bases and J dropped 0 bases, with 17 bases sitting between them. This CDR3 is 14 amino acids long.

The genes are TRBV7-8 and TRBJ2-7; 7 bases align to TRBD1. The germline V gene encodes CDR1 SGHVS and CDR2 FQNEAQ. This CDR3 comprises 14 residues. V shed 4 bases, J shed 3 bases, and the junction held 6 bases outside the gene matches. The CDR3 region is CASSSQGPDYEQYF. Written as DNA, the CDR3 is TGTGCCAGCAGCTCACAGGGGCCCGACTACGAGCAGTACTTC.

The chain employs TRBV20-1 and TRBJ1-1; D is uncertain. There are 11 residues in the CDR3. Germline V lookup: CDR1 DFQATT, CDR2 SNEGSKA (reference sequence). V lost 2 bases to trimming and J lost 0 bases, with 1 base between them. CDR3 loop: CSARMNTEAFF. CDR3 DNA sequence: TGCAGTGCTAGAATGAACACTGAAGCTTTCTTT.

This chain links TRBV2 with TRBJ2-7; TRBD2 matches at 11 bases. Germline V lookup: CDR1 SNHLY, CDR2 FYNNEI. The J segment lost 5 bases and the V segment lost 6 bases, leaving 9 bases of the junction unmatched. The CDR3 loop spans 15 amino acids. CDR3 coding DNA: TGTGCCAGCAGCATAGCCATAGCGGGGGGGAACGAGCAGTACTTC. It translates to CASSIAIAGGNEQYF.

This clonotype was recorded a few times. The V call is TRBV2, the J call TRBJ2-5; D might be TRBD1 or TRBD2, each matching 6 bases. V was shortened by 4 bases and J by 6 bases, with 9 bases between the two germline ends. The CDR3 consists of 12 residues. CDR1 is SNHLY and CDR2 is FYNNEI in the germline V gene. The CDR3: CASSVGGQTQYF. In nucleotides, the CDR3 is TGTGCCAGCAGTGTAGGGGGGCAGACCCAGTACTTC.

The CDR3 region has the DNA TGTGCCAGCCTTACAGGGGTACAAGAGACCCAGTACTTC. Translation: CASLTGVQETQYF. V usage is TRBV6-2 or TRBV6-3 and J usage is TRBJ2-5, with TRBD1 matching 7 bases. Looked up from germline, CDR1 is MNHEY and CDR2 is SVGEGT. The V segment lost 8 bases and the J segment 2 bases; nucleotides outside the gene matches: 5. CDR3 length: 13 amino acids.